Below are 11 T cell receptor beta chains sequenced from a single sample in a study of blood T cell repertoires in COVID-19. Sequencing was performed with immunoSEQ multiplex PCR; in TCRdb, only in-frame clones are kept and a portion is missing. The table includes hundreds of thousands of clones, approximately 84% detected once. Sequencing input: peripheral blood. These receptors were taken from a man in his forties with acute or convalescent COVID-19.

This clone was seen just once. The chain combines TRBV5-1 with TRBJ1-4; no reliable D call. Germline CDR1 and CDR2: SGHRS and YFSETQ. The CDR3 covers 13 residues. Trimming stripped 3 bases from V and 11 bases from J, with 14 bases between. CDR3 nucleotides: TGCGCCAGCAGCTCCAACCCATCCGGGAAACTGTTTTTT. It specifies CASSSNPSGKLFF.

V usage is TRBV6-6 and J usage is TRBJ2-7, with 7 bases matching TRBD2. Germline V gives CDR1 MNHNY, CDR2 SVGAGI (reference sequence). This CDR3 has 13 residues. J was trimmed by 3 bases and V by 6 bases; bases with no gene match: 5. CDR3 loop: CASSSKRGYEQYF. CDR3 coding DNA: TGTGCCAGCAGCTCCAAGCGGGGCTACGAGCAGTACTTC.

The CDR3 bases are TGCGCCAGCAGCTGGACTGCCGGGGGCACTGAAGCTTTCTTT. Translation: CASSWTAGGTEAFF. V gene TRBV5-1 combines with J gene TRBJ1-1, with D perhaps matching TRBD1 (5 bases). From germline, CDR1 is SGHRS and CDR2 YFSETQ. The V end lost 3 bases, the J end lost 4 bases, and 13 bases lay between the germline ends. The CDR3 totals 14 residues.

The chain combines TRBV5-8 with TRBJ1-6; D may be TRBD1 (5 bases). This CDR3 is 12 amino acids long. V was trimmed by 0 bases and J by 15 bases, leaving 10 bases between them. Germline CDR1 is SGHTS and CDR2 is YDEGEE. The CDR3 protein is CASSLGAGDLHF. The CDR3 bases are TGTGCCAGCAGCTTGGGGGCGGGGGACCTCCACTTT. The full variable domain, in which reference TRBV5-8 and TRBJ1-6 provide the parts outside the CDR3, is EAGVTQSPTHLIKTRGQQATLRCSPISGHTSVYWYQQALGLGLQFLLWYDEGEERNRGNFPPRFSGRQFPNYSSELNVNALELEDSALYLCASSLGAGDLHFGNGTRLTVT.

The genes are TRBV2 and TRBJ1-1; a weak D match, TRBD1 (6 bases). The CDR3 covers 14 residues. Germline V lookup: CDR1 SNHLY, CDR2 FYNNEI. V dropped 7 bases and J dropped 0 bases, with 12 bases sitting between them. In nucleotides, the CDR3 is TGTGCCAGCACTCGGACAGTCTTGAACACTGAAGCTTTCTTT. It encodes CASTRTVLNTEAFF. Together with reference TRBV2 and TRBJ1-1, the CDR3 gives the full variable domain: EPEVTQTPSHQVTQMGQEVILRCVPISNHLYFYWYRQILGQKVEFLVSFYNNEISEKSEIFDDQFSVERPDGSNFTLKIRSTKLEDSAMYFCASTRTVLNTEAFFGQGTRLTVV.

This rearrangement joins TRBV18 to TRBJ1-5, with D possibly being TRBD1 (5 bases). The CDR3 length is 12 residues. Germline loops: CDR1 KGHSH, CDR2 LQKENI. V lost 6 bases and J lost 6, with 9 bases in between. The CDR3 bases are TGTGCCAGCTCGGGGGAGGGTCAGCCCCAGCATTTT. This codes for CASSGEGQPQHF.

The J gene is TRBJ2-7, the V gene TRBV5-1; 11 bases match TRBD1. CDR3 length: 14 amino acids. The germline V gene encodes CDR1 SGHRS and CDR2 YFSETQ. Trimming at V came to 4 bases and at J to 7 bases, leaving 7 bases not matched to a gene. Written as DNA, the CDR3 is TGCGCCAGCAGCACCGGGACAGGGGGGTTGGAGCAGTACTTC. Amino acids: CASSTGTGGLEQYF.

This chain joins TRBV19 and TRBJ1-2; perhaps TRBD1 as D (6 bases). Looked up from germline, CDR1 is LNHDA and CDR2 is SQIVND (reference sequence). V lost 7 bases and J 5 bases, leaving 17 bases between the germline ends. The CDR3 length is 14 residues. CDR3 region: CASNFAGQPYGYTF. CDR3 DNA sequence: TGTGCCAGTAATTTTGCTGGACAGCCTTATGGCTACACCTTC.

V is TRBV6-5 and J is TRBJ2-7; 11 nucleotides align to TRBD2. Per germline, CDR1 MNHEY and CDR2 SVGAGI. The V and J ends lost 4 bases and 2 bases, in that order; junction bases with no gene match: 4. This CDR3 is built from 15 residues. As DNA, the CDR3 is TGTGCCAGCAGTTCGACTAGCGGGGAGGCCTACGAGCAGTACTTC. This translates into CASSSTSGEAYEQYF.

The table lists this clone with a few counts. V gene TRBV2 combines with J gene TRBJ1-1, with 7 bases identical to TRBD1. With V trimmed by 3 bases and J by 9 bases, 7 bases remained unmatched. The CDR3 spans 13 residues. Germline V gives CDR1 SNHLY, CDR2 FYNNEI. CDR3 region: CASSEFKQGKAFF. The CDR3 bases are TGTGCCAGCAGTGAGTTTAAACAGGGGAAAGCTTTCTTT.

This clone was seen only a few times. This chain links TRBV3-1 (or the pseudogene TRBV3-2) with TRBJ1-2; D gene ambiguous. Germline loops: CDR1 LGHDT, CDR2 YNNKEL (reference sequence). V lost 0 bases and J 5 bases, leaving 7 bases between the germline ends. The CDR3 totals 13 residues. The CDR3 reads CASSQDEKYGYTF. CDR3 DNA: TGTGCCAGCAGCCAAGACGAGAAGTATGGCTACACCTTC.